This passage covers 28 T cell receptor beta chains from one sample sequenced in a study of vaccination and CD4 T cells after COVID-19. Stated treatment: roughly ten-day PBMC culture with coronavirus spike peptide pools or control peptides (ViraFEST assay). Sequenced with the Oncomine TCR Beta short-read assay was DNA taken from cultured CD4+ T cells. TCRdb fed the PCR reads into MiXCR, producing one record per CDR3 protein. The sample yields roughly 12,000 distinct CDR3 sequences, roughly four fifths seen once. Which antigens these TCRs recognize remains unknown. Sequenced material: CD4+ T cells from blood, cultured in vitro. These receptors all stem from a human donor who had recovered from COVID-19.

This clonotype appeared a few times. This chain links TRBV20-1 with TRBJ1-5, with TRBD1 as a possible D gene (6 bases). The CDR3 has 15 amino acids. Germline V gene lookup returns CDR1 DFQATT and CDR2 SNEGSKA (reference sequence). Trimming took off 2 bases at V and 5 bases at J, with 16 bases between the two ends. The CDR3 is CSARSPTGKDQPQHF. The CDR3 nucleotides read TGCAGTGCTAGATCCCCGACAGGCAAGGATCAGCCCCAGCATTTT.

This chain connects TRBV21-1 to TRBJ1-2; TRBD1 was called by the table and not checked on the DNA. TRBV21-1 has pseudogene status. The CDR3 runs 17 residues. The CDR3, as DNA: TGTGCCAGCAGCAAGCCGGACAGGGCCTTTCTAAACTATGGCTACACCTTC. This gives the protein CASSKPDRAFLNYGYTF.

The V gene is TRBV7-2, the J gene TRBJ2-6, with D tentatively TRBD1 (6 bases). CDR3 length: 15 amino acids. The germline CDR1 and CDR2 sequences are SGHTA and FQGNSA. V was cut by 3 bases and J by 0 bases, with 6 bases left in between. In nucleotides, the CDR3 is TGTGCCAGCAGCTTCAGGGGCTCTGGGGCCAACGTCCTGACTTTC. It specifies CASSFRGSGANVLTF.

The chain uses TRBV10-2 and TRBJ1-1, with D possibly TRBD1 on 5 matching bases. V was pared by 8 bases and J by 3 bases, with 10 bases between. This CDR3 comprises 12 residues. Germline V lookup: CDR1 WSHSY, CDR2 SAAADI. The chain's CDR3 is CASGGGYTEAFF. The CDR3 DNA is TGCGCCAGCGGCGGGGGGTACACTGAAGCTTTCTTT.

The chain links TRBV2 to TRBJ2-2, with D perhaps TRBD2 (6 bases). The CDR3 has 15 amino acids. In germline, CDR1 is SNHLY, CDR2 FYNNEI. V was shortened by 5 bases and J by 2 bases, with 12 bases between the two germline ends. The CDR3 DNA reads TGTGCCAGCAGTCGGGACTTTTTAAACACCGGGGAGCTGTTTTTT. The encoded protein is CASSRDFLNTGELFF.

This clonotype was recorded only once. V gene TRBV20-1 combines with J gene TRBJ1-5; TRBD1 aligns across 10 bases. Trimming removed 1 base from V and 2 bases from J; junction bases left unmatched: 2. The CDR3 covers 15 residues. Per germline, CDR1 DFQATT and CDR2 SNEGSKA (reference sequence). CDR3 coding DNA: TGCAGTGCTAGAGTTGGGACAGGGGGCAATCAGCCCCAGCATTTT. Translating gives CSARVGTGGNQPQHF.

The genes are TRBV20-1 and TRBJ2-1, with 10 bases that match TRBD2. The junction had 7 bases not matched to a gene; V was cut back by 7 bases and J by 10 bases. The CDR3 covers 12 residues. Germline loops: CDR1 DFQATT, CDR2 SNEGSKA (reference sequence). The CDR3 spells CSVKPLAGEQFF. CDR3 in DNA: TGCAGTGTGAAGCCACTAGCGGGAGAGCAGTTCTTC.

The CDR3 here is CASSVAPPSSPLHF. The CDR3 DNA follows: TGTGCCAGCAGCGTAGCTCCCCCGAGTTCACCCCTCCACTTT. This chain links TRBV9 with TRBJ1-6; no clear D gene. The CDR3 sequence is 14 residues long. V was trimmed by 0 bases and J by 9 bases, leaving 10 bases between them. Germline CDR1 is SGDLS and CDR2 is YYNGEE.

V usage is TRBV6-2 or TRBV6-3 and J usage is TRBJ2-3; 9 positions match TRBD1. Germline V gives CDR1 MNHEY, CDR2 SVGEGT. The CDR3 loop spans 15 amino acids. V shed 6 bases and J 3 bases; nucleotides not matched to a gene: 7. The CDR3 sequence: CASRTGGRWTDTQYF. CDR3 DNA sequence: TGTGCCAGCAGGACAGGGGGACGATGGACAGATACGCAGTATTTT.

The chain has TRBV20-1 and TRBJ1-2; no definite D call. This CDR3 has 10 amino acids. Germline CDR1 DFQATT, CDR2 SNEGSKA (reference sequence). CDR3 protein: CSVETSGYTF. In DNA form, the CDR3 reads TGCAGCGTCGAGACCTCTGGCTACACCTTC.

This clonotype appeared a single time. This chain connects TRBV6-1 to TRBJ2-7; tentative D call: TRBD2 (6 bases). Deletions cut 6 bases from V and 0 bases from J, with 9 bases between. Germline V CDR1 and CDR2: MNHNS, SASEGT. The CDR3 runs 13 residues. The CDR3 protein is CASRGGFSYEQYF. As DNA, the CDR3 is TGTGCCAGCAGAGGAGGGTTCTCCTACGAGCAGTACTTC.

Concerning this clonotype: Compared with germline, one end of the junction differs, possibly owing to a read error. The chain recombines TRBV6-5 with TRBJ1-2; D remains unclear. The germline CDR1 and CDR2 sequences are MNHEY and SVGAGI. The CDR3 is 14 amino acids. The CDR3 spells CASSYSGDNSGYTF. The CDR3 nucleotides are TGTGCCAGCAGTTATTCGGGAGACAACTCTGGCTACACCTTC.

The rearrangement joins TRBV28 to TRBJ2-7; D may correspond to TRBD1 or TRBD2 (5 bases each). The CDR3 contains 15 residues. V gave up 6 bases and J gave up 3 bases, with 18 bases separating them. Germline CDR1 is MDHEN and CDR2 is SYDVKM. In DNA, the CDR3 is TGTGCCAGCAGCCCAGAGGGGCCTAGCCACTACGAGCAGTACTTC. This sequence encodes CASSPEGPSHYEQYF. Together with reference TRBV28 and TRBJ2-7, the CDR3 gives the full variable domain: DVKVTQSSRYLVKRTGEKVFLECVQDMDHENMFWYRQDPGLGLRLIYFSYDVKMKEKGDIPEGYSVSREKKERFSLILESASTNQTSMYLCASSPEGPSHYEQYFGPGTRLTVT.

Sample share makes this clonotype medium-sized (0.01 to 0.1%). The J gene is TRBJ1-5, the V gene TRBV28; D might be TRBD1 (5 bases). Trimming took 2 bases from V and 3 from J, leaving 11 bases between them. This CDR3 comprises 15 residues. The germline V gene encodes CDR1 MDHEN and CDR2 SYDVKM. The DNA of the CDR3 is TGTGCCAGCAGTTTAGGGGGAGGACCCAATCAGCCCCAGCATTTT. Its protein product is CASSLGGGPNQPQHF.

This sequence joins TRBV24-1 and TRBJ2-2; the D is unclear. Germline assignment: CDR1 KGHDR and CDR2 SFDVKD. Trimming left V 3 bases short and J 4 bases short, with 20 bases between. The CDR3 runs 18 residues. This CDR3 is CATSDLRRDLALTGELFF. The CDR3 DNA follows: TGTGCCACCAGTGATCTCAGACGAGATCTGGCCCTCACCGGGGAGCTGTTTTTT.

The gene calls are TRBV20-1 and TRBJ1-2, with TRBD1 identical over 12 bases. V was clipped by 4 bases and J by 5 bases; unmatched bases: 11. Germline V lookup: CDR1 DFQATT, CDR2 SNEGSKA (reference sequence). CDR3 length equals 16 residues. DNA of the CDR3: TGCAGTGCTATTCCGGGACAGGGGGCTTGGGGGTATGGCTACACCTTC. Translating gives CSAIPGQGAWGYGYTF.

The chain joins TRBV6-1 to TRBJ2-3, with D perhaps matching TRBD2 (5 bases). V lost 4 bases, J lost 5 bases, and 7 bases lay in between. The CDR3 extends over 12 amino acids. Germline CDR1 and CDR2: MNHNS and SASEGT. The CDR3 is CASSGSGDTQYF. The CDR3 DNA is TGTGCCAGCAGTGGGAGCGGAGATACGCAGTATTTT.

The rearrangement joins TRBV19 to TRBJ1-5; D is unclear. CDR1 LNHDA and CDR2 SQIVND come from the germline V gene (reference sequence). Trimming removed 1 base at V and 2 bases at J, with 3 bases between. The CDR3 totals 13 residues. CDR3: CASSIVGNQPQHF. The CDR3 DNA sequence: TGTGCCAGTAGTATAGTTGGCAATCAGCCCCAGCATTTT.

This clonotype was detected a few times. The gene calls are TRBV11-2 and TRBJ1-3, with 7 bases lining up with TRBD1. CDR3 length: 14 residues. Trimming removed 6 bases from V and 9 bases from J; junction bases left unmatched: 11. The V gene's germline CDR1 is SGHAT and CDR2 FQNNGV. Written as DNA, the CDR3 is TGTGCCAGCAGGGGACCGGACAGGATCTTCACCATATATTTT. This codes for CASRGPDRIFTIYF.

The chain uses TRBV20-1 and TRBJ2-6; D gene unclear. The CDR3 is 12 amino acids. The germline CDR1 and CDR2 sequences are DFQATT and SNEGSKA (reference sequence). The CDR3 reads CSLSPGANVLTF. In nucleotides, the CDR3 is TGCAGCCTGAGTCCGGGGGCCAACGTCCTGACTTTC.

The chain couples TRBV19 to TRBJ2-5, with 8 bases lining up with TRBD2. This CDR3 is 15 amino acids long. The trim removed 8 bases at V and 0 bases at J, leaving 8 bases unmatched. Germline CDR1 reads LNHDA; CDR2 reads SQIVND (reference sequence). CDR3 DNA: TGTGCCAGTCGACCGGCCGGGGGGGACCAAGAGACCCAGTACTTC. Amino acids: CASRPAGGDQETQYF.

V is TRBV19 and J is TRBJ1-1; no definite D call. With 2 bases removed from V and 4 bases from J, the gap between germline ends came to 17 bases. This CDR3 spans 16 amino acids. CDR1 and CDR2 (germline): LNHDA, SQIVND (reference sequence). The CDR3 sequence is CASSISPLGIGTEAFF. CDR3 DNA sequence: TGTGCCAGTAGTATAAGCCCCTTAGGGATAGGCACTGAAGCTTTCTTT. The complete variable domain, with remaining parts taken from reference TRBV19 and TRBJ1-1, reads DGGITQSPKYLFRKEGQNVTLSCEQNLNHDAMYWYRQDPGQGLRLIYYSQIVNDFQKGDIAEGYSVSREKKESFPLTVTSAQKNPTAFYLCASSISPLGIGTEAFFGQGTRLTVV.

The genes are TRBV5-6 and TRBJ1-5; 9 bases align to TRBD1. The CDR3 contains 17 residues. CDR1 SGHDT and CDR2 YYEEEE come from the germline V gene. Losses at the gene ends were 4 bases for V and 0 bases for J; bases not matched to a gene: 8. The DNA of the CDR3 is TGTGCCAGCAGCCGAACCGACAGGGGGGATAGCAATCAGCCCCAGCATTTT. This gives the protein CASSRTDRGDSNQPQHF.

The chain has TRBV28 and TRBJ1-4, with D unclear. Trimming left V 6 bases short and J 5 bases short, with 4 bases between. Germline V gene data show CDR1 as MDHEN and CDR2 as SYDVKM. The CDR3 has 11 amino acids. CDR3 sequence reads: CASRVNEKLFF. For the CDR3, the DNA is TGTGCCAGCAGGGTAAATGAAAAACTGTTTTTT.

V is TRBV27 and J is TRBJ1-1; the D gene is possibly TRBD1 (5 bases). CDR3 size: 15 residues. The germline V and J ends were trimmed by 8 bases and 5 bases, with 21 bases remaining between them. Germline assignment: CDR1 MNHEY and CDR2 SMNVEV (reference sequence). The CDR3: CASGKFGGKGTEAFF. The CDR3 DNA is TGTGCCAGCGGGAAATTCGGGGGGAAAGGGACTGAAGCTTTCTTT.

V and J are TRBV2 and TRBJ1-2; TRBD1 matches 12 bases. The length of the CDR3 is 14 residues. Germline V gene lookup returns CDR1 SNHLY and CDR2 FYNNEI. Trimming took 5 bases from V and 6 from J; bases not matched to a gene: 4. In nucleotides, the CDR3 is TGTGCCAGCAGTCTGGGACAGGGGGCGGATGGCTACACCTTC. Encoded protein: CASSLGQGADGYTF.

The genes are TRBV20-1 and TRBJ1-5; D unclear. Germline loops: CDR1 DFQATT, CDR2 SNEGSKA (reference sequence). The ends were cut back, 0 bases at V and 5 bases at J, with 11 bases in the middle. This CDR3 region has 14 residues. The CDR3 protein is CSARDGEWDQPQHF. CDR3 nucleotide sequence: TGCAGTGCTAGAGATGGGGAGTGGGATCAGCCCCAGCATTTT.

The V gene is TRBV6-5, the J gene TRBJ1-1; D remains ambiguous. CDR1 is MNHEY and CDR2 is SVGAGI in the germline V gene. This CDR3 has 11 amino acids. The V end lost 2 bases, the J end lost 8 bases, and 6 bases lay between the germline ends. CDR3 sequence reads: CASSYVGEAFF. The CDR3 nucleotides read TGTGCCAGCAGTTACGTGGGGGAAGCTTTCTTT.